The sequence of this T cell receptor beta chain was determined in a study of persistence of HIV-infected CD4 T cells. General study results and limits: TCR oligoclonality correlated with proviral oligoclonality in the same sorted populations. CMV- and Gag-responding cells had lower TCRbeta richness than CD3/CD28-responding cells.

CDR3 length: 15 amino acids. Sequencing used immunoSEQ version 4 in survey mode. Method: immunoSEQ multiplex PCR; TCRdb's copy keeps in-frame clones and lacks some. The sample shows tens of thousands of clones, about nine tenths of them seen only once. Anti-CD3/anti-CD28 beads served as a nonspecific positive control stimulus. Sorting of responding CD4+ T cells relied on upregulated CD40 ligand together with CD69. This clone was seen just once. Its cognate antigen is unknown. The TCR sequence derives from an adult woman with HIV who was CMV-seropositive. This specimen was CD4+ T cells sorted from PBMCs after roughly 18-hour stimulation, taken from a patient who received antiretroviral therapy. This chain links TRBV21-1 with TRBJ1-2; the table gives TRBD1 as D, unverified against the DNA. TRBV21-1 is a pseudogene. The CDR3 DNA reads TGTGCCGTCCAGGGGACAGGGGCAGAAAACTATGGCTACACCTTC. Translating gives CAVQGTGAENYGYTF.